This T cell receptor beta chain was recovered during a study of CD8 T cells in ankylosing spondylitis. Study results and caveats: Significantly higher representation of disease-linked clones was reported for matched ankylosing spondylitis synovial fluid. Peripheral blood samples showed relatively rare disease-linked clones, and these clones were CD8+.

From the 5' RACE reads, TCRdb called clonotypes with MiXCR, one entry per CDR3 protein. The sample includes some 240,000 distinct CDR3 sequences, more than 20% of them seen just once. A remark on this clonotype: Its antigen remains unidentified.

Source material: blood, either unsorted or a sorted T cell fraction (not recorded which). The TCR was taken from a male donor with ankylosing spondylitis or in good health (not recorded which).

The CDR3 nucleotides read TGTGCCAGCAAGAGAGATCGGGAAGATACGCAGTATTTT. This codes for CASKRDREDTQYF. V is TRBV12-3 or TRBV12-4 and J is TRBJ2-3; D might be TRBD2 (5 bases). The CDR3 has 13 residues. Between the trimmed V and J ends, which lost 7 bases and 5 bases, there was a span of 13 bases.